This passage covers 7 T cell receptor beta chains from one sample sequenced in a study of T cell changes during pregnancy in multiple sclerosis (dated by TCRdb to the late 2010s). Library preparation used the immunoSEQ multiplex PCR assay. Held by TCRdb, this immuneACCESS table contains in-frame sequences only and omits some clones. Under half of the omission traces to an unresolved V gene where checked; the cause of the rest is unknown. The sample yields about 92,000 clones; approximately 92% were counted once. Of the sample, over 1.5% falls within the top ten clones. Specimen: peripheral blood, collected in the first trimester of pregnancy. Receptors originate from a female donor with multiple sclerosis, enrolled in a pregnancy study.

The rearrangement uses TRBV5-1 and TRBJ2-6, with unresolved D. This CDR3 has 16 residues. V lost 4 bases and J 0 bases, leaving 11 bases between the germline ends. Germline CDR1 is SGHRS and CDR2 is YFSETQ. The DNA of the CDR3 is TGCGCCAGCAGCCCTGAGAGCAACTCTGGGGCCAACGTCCTGACTTTC. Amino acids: CASSPESNSGANVLTF.

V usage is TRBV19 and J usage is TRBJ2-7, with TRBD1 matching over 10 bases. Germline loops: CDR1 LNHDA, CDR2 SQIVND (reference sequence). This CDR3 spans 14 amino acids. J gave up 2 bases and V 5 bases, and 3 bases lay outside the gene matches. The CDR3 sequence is CASSLGTGAYEQYF. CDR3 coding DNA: TGTGCCAGTAGTCTCGGGACAGGGGCCTACGAGCAGTACTTC.

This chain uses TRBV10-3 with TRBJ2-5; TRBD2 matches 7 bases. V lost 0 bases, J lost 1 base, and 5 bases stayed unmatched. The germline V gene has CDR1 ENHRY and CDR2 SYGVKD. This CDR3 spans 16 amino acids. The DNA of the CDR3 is TGTGCCATCAGTGAGTCGGGGAGCGGGATCCAAGAGACCCAGTACTTC. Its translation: CAISESGSGIQETQYF.

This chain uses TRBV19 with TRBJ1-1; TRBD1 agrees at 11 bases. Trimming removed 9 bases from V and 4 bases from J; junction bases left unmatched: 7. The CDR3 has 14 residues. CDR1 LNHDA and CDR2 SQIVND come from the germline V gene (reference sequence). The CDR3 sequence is CASAPGTGGTEAFF. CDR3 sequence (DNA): TGTGCCAGCGCCCCCGGGACAGGGGGCACTGAAGCTTTCTTT. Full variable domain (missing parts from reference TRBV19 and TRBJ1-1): DGGITQSPKYLFRKEGQNVTLSCEQNLNHDAMYWYRQDPGQGLRLIYYSQIVNDFQKGDIAEGYSVSREKKESFPLTVTSAQKNPTAFYLCASAPGTGGTEAFFGQGTRLTVV.

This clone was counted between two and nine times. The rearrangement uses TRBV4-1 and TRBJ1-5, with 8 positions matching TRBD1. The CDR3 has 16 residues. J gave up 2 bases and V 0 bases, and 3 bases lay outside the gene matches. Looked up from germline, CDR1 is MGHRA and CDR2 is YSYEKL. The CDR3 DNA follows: TGCGCCAGCAGCCAAGAAGACAGGGGAGGCAATCAGCCCCAGCATTTT. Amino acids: CASSQEDRGGNQPQHF.

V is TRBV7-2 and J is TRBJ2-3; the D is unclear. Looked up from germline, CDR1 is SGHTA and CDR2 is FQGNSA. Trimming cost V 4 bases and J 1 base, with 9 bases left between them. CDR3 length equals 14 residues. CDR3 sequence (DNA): TGTGCCAGCAGCTACCATTTAGGCACAGATACGCAGTATTTT. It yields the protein CASSYHLGTDTQYF.

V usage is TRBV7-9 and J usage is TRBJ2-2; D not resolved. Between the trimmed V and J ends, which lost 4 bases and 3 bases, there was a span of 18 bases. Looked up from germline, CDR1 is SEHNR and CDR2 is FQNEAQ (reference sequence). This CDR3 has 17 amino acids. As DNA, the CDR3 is TGTGCCAGCAGCTCCCTGTCTTCCCGAGACTACACCGGGGAGCTGTTTTTT. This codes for CASSSLSSRDYTGELFF.